The rows below give T cell receptor beta chains drawn from one sample of a study of cytomegalovirus exposure and HLA in healthy donors. Profiling relied on immunoSEQ multiplex PCR, and the TCRdb table lists in-frame clones only, not all of them. The sample has 120,000 or so clones; 60% to 80% are singletons. The source material was PBMCs. The receptors derive from a woman aged 45-60 years in good health and CMV-seronegative. CDR3s include the opening cysteine and the closing phenylalanine or tryptophan. D genes are given only for firm matches. Size tells how often a clone was seen (once, few, many) or the class of an expanded clone, and some rows leave it out.

abundance | j_gene | d_gene | v_gene | CDR3aa | CDR3nt
- | TRBJ1-1 | - | TRBV19 | CASSLWGRTEAFF | TGTGCCAGTTCGTTGTGGGGGAGGACTGAAGCTTTCTTT
- | TRBJ1-1 | TRBD1 | TRBV5-1 | CASSSQGDTEAFF | TGCGCCAGCAGCTCACAGGGGGACACTGAAGCTTTCTTT
- | TRBJ2-1 | TRBD2 | TRBV2 | CASSPAGTNRRNEQFF | TGTGCCAGCAGTCCTGCCGGGACTAATCGTCGTAATGAGCAGTTCTTC
- | TRBJ1-4 | TRBD1 | TRBV30 | CAWRRRGQGNEKLFF | TGTGCCTGGAGACGCCGGGGACAGGGGAACGAAAAACTGTTTTTT
- | TRBJ2-3 | - | TRBV18 | CASSPPIAGDTQYF | TGTGCCAGCTCACCACCGATTGCAGGAGATACGCAGTATTTT
- | TRBJ2-3 | TRBD2 | TRBV27 | CASSLIAGEADTQYF | TGTGCCAGCAGTTTAATAGCGGGAGAAGCAGATACGCAGTATTTT
few | TRBJ2-7 | TRBD2 | TRBV7-2 | CASSLAQSGSRSEQYF | TGTGCCAGCAGCTTAGCGCAGAGCGGGAGTCGGTCCGAGCAGTACTTC
- | TRBJ1-2 | - | TRBV6-6 | CASTRAGDSYGYTF | TGTGCCAGCACCCGGGCGGGGGATTCGTATGGCTACACCTTC
- | TRBJ2-2 | TRBD1 | TRBV4-3 | CASSQERGPSTGELFF | TGCGCCAGCAGCCAAGAGAGGGGGCCCAGCACCGGGGAGCTGTTTTTT
- | TRBJ2-3 | TRBD2 | TRBV4-2 | CASSQDKAGGADTQYF | TGTGCCAGCAGCCAAGATAAGGCGGGAGGGGCAGATACGCAGTATTTT
once | TRBJ1-3 | - | TRBV29-1 | CSADSSGNTIYF | TGCAGCGCGGACAGCTCTGGAAACACCATATATTTT
- | TRBJ2-3 | TRBD1 | TRBV6-4 | CASSEAGQGADTQYF | TGTGCCAGCAGTGAGGCCGGTCAGGGGGCGGATACGCAGTATTTT
- | TRBJ2-7 | TRBD2 | TRBV7-9 | CSSSLGGTSGYEQYF | TGTTCCAGCAGCTTAGGAGGGACTAGCGGCTACGAGCAGTACTTC
- | TRBJ2-1 | - | TRBV19 | CASSIPGYNNEQFF | TGTGCCAGTAGTATACCGGGATATAACAATGAGCAGTTCTTC
- | TRBJ2-1 | TRBD1 | TRBV19 | CASSTGQANEQFF | TGTGCCAGTAGTACGGGACAGGCCAATGAGCAGTTCTTC
- | TRBJ2-2 | - | TRBV4-1 | CASSPSGTGNTGELFF | TGCGCCAGCAGCCCTTCCGGGACTGGTAACACCGGGGAGCTGTTTTTT
- | TRBJ2-2 | TRBD1 | TRBV29-1 | CSVNQIQGAGELFF | TGCAGCGTGAATCAGATACAGGGGGCCGGGGAGCTGTTTTTT
- | TRBJ2-1 | TRBD2 | TRBV2 | CASSALRMRDYELKSSYNEQFF | TGTGCCAGCAGTGCATTAAGGATGCGGGACTACGAATTGAAGAGCTCCTACAATGAGCAGTTCTTC
- | TRBJ2-7 | - | TRBV6-1 | CASDLDRSSYEQYF | TGTGCCAGCGACCTCGACAGGAGCTCCTACGAGCAGTACTTC
- | TRBJ2-1 | - | TRBV29-1 | CSVEGGEWGGEQFF | TGCAGCGTTGAAGGGGGGGAATGGGGAGGTGAGCAGTTCTTC
once | TRBJ2-5 | TRBD1 | TRBV7-8 | CASSLGQGVETQYF | TGTGCCAGCAGCTTGGGACAGGGTGTGGAGACCCAGTACTTC
- | TRBJ2-4 | - | TRBV30 | CAWSGQTNIQYF | TGTGCCTGGAGTGGTCAGACTAACATTCAGTACTTC
- | TRBJ1-5 | TRBD1 | TRBV19 | CASSTTGKGGQPQHF | TGTGCCAGTAGTACGACAGGGAAGGGAGGTCAGCCCCAGCATTTT
once | TRBJ2-2 | - | TRBV19 | CASKSTSNTGELFF | TGTGCCAGTAAATCGACATCGAACACCGGGGAGCTGTTTTTT
- | TRBJ1-6 | TRBD1 | TRBV30 | CAWSVGGQGDSPLHF | TGTGCCTGGAGTGTCGGTGGACAGGGTGATTCACCCCTCCACTTT
- | TRBJ2-5 | - | TRBV5-1 | CASSLSGAETQYF | TGCGCCAGCAGCTTAAGTGGGGCCGAGACCCAGTACTTC
- | TRBJ1-3 | - | TRBV30 | CARLSSSGNTIYF | TGTGCCCGATTAAGTAGCTCTGGAAACACCATATATTTT
- | TRBJ2-3 | TRBD2 | TRBV11-2 | CASSFSGRYTDTQYF | TGTGCCAGCAGCTTTAGCGGGAGGTACACAGATACGCAGTATTTT
- | TRBJ1-2 | TRBD1 | TRBV7-9 | CASSSATGSIAYGYTF | TGTGCCAGCAGCTCTGCGACAGGGTCGATCGCCTATGGCTACACCTTC
once | TRBJ2-1 | TRBD2 | TRBV4-3 | CASSQDPGLAEYNEQFF | TGCGCCAGCAGCCAAGACCCGGGACTAGCGGAATACAATGAGCAGTTCTTC
- | TRBJ2-7 | - | TRBV7-6 | CASSLSGYNYEQYF | TGTGCCAGCAGCTTAAGCGGGTACAACTACGAGCAGTACTTC
- | TRBJ2-2 | - | TRBV19 | CASSIQTADLNTGELFF | TGTGCCAGTAGTATCCAGACTGCCGATCTGAACACCGGGGAGCTGTTTTTT
once | TRBJ2-7 | - | TRBV30 | CAWRRQRSSYEQYF | TGTGCCTGGAGAAGGCAGCGGAGCTCCTACGAGCAGTACTTC
- | TRBJ2-5 | - | TRBV4-3 | CASSQDIWERARGSFRETQYF | TGCGCCAGCAGCCAAGATATTTGGGAGCGCGCGCGGGGATCGTTTCGGGAGACCCAGTACTTC
- | TRBJ2-7 | - | TRBV7-3 | CASSSTRLNRDGTYF | TGTGCCAGCAGCTCTACGCGATTGAACAGGGATGGGACGTACTTC
- | TRBJ2-7 | TRBD2 | TRBV11-1 | CASSSRLAHEQYF | TGTGCCAGCAGCTCGCGACTAGCCCACGAGCAGTACTTC
- | TRBJ1-3 | TRBD1 | TRBV19 | CASSGQGDSGNTIYF | TGTGCCAGTAGTGGACAGGGCGACTCTGGAAACACCATATATTTT
- | TRBJ2-1 | TRBD2 | TRBV7-2 | CASSPALAGGRNEQFF | TGTGCCAGCAGCCCCGCTCTAGCGGGAGGACGAAATGAGCAGTTCTTC
- | TRBJ1-1 | TRBD1 | TRBV7-2 | CASSRGQENTEAFF | TGTGCCAGCAGCCGAGGACAGGAGAACACTGAAGCTTTCTTT
- | TRBJ1-1 | - | TRBV6-5 | CASSYSRVTEAFF | TGTGCCAGCAGTTACTCCAGGGTGACCGAAGCTTTCTTT
- | TRBJ2-7 | - | TRBV28 | CASSLWDSLYF | TGTGCCAGCAGTTTATGGGACTCCTTGTACTTC
- | TRBJ2-5 | TRBD2 | TRBV5-1 | CASSSQAGGETQYF | TGCGCCAGCAGCTCCCAGGCGGGAGGTGAGACCCAGTACTTC
- | TRBJ2-7 | TRBD2 | TRBV9 | CASSVGGGVGYEQYF | TGTGCCAGCAGCGTAGGGGGGGGTGTTGGCTACGAGCAGTACTTC
- | TRBJ2-4 | - | TRBV7-2 | CASSSPPFSIQYF | TGTGCCAGCAGCTCACCGCCGTTTAGCATTCAGTACTTC
- | TRBJ2-3 | TRBD2 | TRBV27 | CASSSRLAGGTDTQYF | TGTGCCAGCAGTTCGAGACTAGCGGGAGGAACAGATACGCAGTATTTT
- | TRBJ2-7 | - | TRBV5-1 | CASSLVSGSIEQYF | TGCGCCAGCAGCTTGGTGAGCGGTTCTATCGAGCAGTACTTC
- | TRBJ2-1 | TRBD2 | TRBV5-1 | CASSLVAGINNEQFF | TGCGCCAGCAGCTTGGTAGCGGGAATTAACAATGAGCAGTTCTTC
- | TRBJ1-1 | TRBD1 | TRBV28 | CASSLRQGRHTEAFF | TGTGCCAGCAGTCTGCGACAGGGGAGGCACACTGAAGCTTTCTTT
- | TRBJ2-7 | TRBD2 | TRBV29-1 | CSVRDYSSYEQYF | TGCAGCGTTCGGGACTACAGCTCCTACGAGCAGTACTTC
- | TRBJ2-7 | TRBD2 | TRBV5-4 | CASSLGSGLGNYEQYF | TGTGCCAGCAGCTTGGGGTCGGGACTAGGAAACTACGAGCAGTACTTC
few | TRBJ1-1 | - | TRBV11-3 | CASSLDRVFTEAFF | TGTGCCAGCAGCTTAGACAGGGTATTCACTGAAGCTTTCTTT
- | TRBJ2-3 | - | TRBV2 | CASSVGGGLTPDTQYF | TGTGCCAGCAGTGTAGGTGGGGGCCTTACCCCAGATACGCAGTATTTT
- | TRBJ1-1 | TRBD1 | TRBV4-2 | CASRRGTGGGDTEAFF | TGTGCCAGCAGAAGGGGTACAGGGGGCGGCGACACTGAAGCTTTCTTT
few | TRBJ2-3 | TRBD2 | TRBV9 | CASSVEAGDADTQYF | TGTGCCAGCAGCGTAGAGGCGGGAGATGCTGATACGCAGTATTTT
- | TRBJ2-2 | - | TRBV2 | CASSGSSSYPGELFF | TGTGCCAGCAGTGGGAGTTCTAGTTATCCCGGGGAGCTGTTTTTT
few | TRBJ1-3 | - | TRBV19 | CASSIRGSGNTIYF | TGTGCCAGTAGTATCCGAGGATCGGGAAACACCATATATTTT
- | TRBJ2-7 | TRBD1 | TRBV5-1 | CASRWDSSRNGEQYF | TGCGCCAGCCGATGGGACAGCTCGCGGAATGGCGAGCAGTACTTC
- | TRBJ2-7 | TRBD2 | TRBV4-1 | CASSQGEVLAGTIYEQYF | TGCGCCAGCAGCCAAGGGGAGGTACTAGCGGGCACAATCTACGAGCAGTACTTC
- | TRBJ2-1 | TRBD1 | TRBV5-6 | CASSSTGGWNEQFF | TGTGCCAGCAGCTCCACAGGGGGCTGGAATGAGCAGTTCTTC
- | TRBJ2-7 | - | TRBV18 | CASSPGPGDYEQYF | TGTGCCAGCTCACCAGGTCCGGGGGATTACGAGCAGTACTTC